The present entry profiles one T cell receptor (beta chain) with its context. The target of this receptor is not known. No per-base quality is available; no much larger clone lies one base away. The source of the sample is a study of shared clonotypes between healthy human individuals (TCRdb year 2020). Broadly, across the study: A couple of women and three men aged 18 to 49 years were included in the cohort. For each donor, three plates each were used for CD4 naive and CD4 memory, two plates were used for CD8 naive, and one plate was used for CD8 memory. Different laboratories and diverse techniques were used to prepare libraries and sequence TCR repertoires, to increase sequencing depth and limit assay-specific biases. Blood TCR repertoires of 5 or 6 healthy adults were deeply sequenced to estimate repertoire size and the extent of clonotype sharing between individuals. Between about 0.94 and 8.9 billion PBMCs per donor were obtained by leukapheresis.

The investigation overall reported the following: Pairwise subsampling led to the expectation that sequencing depth would affect the degree of clonotype sharing among donors. Because the study included only a small number of donors, the genetic and exposure-history diversity represented was limited. Sharing across a handful of donors was observed for roughly 5.4% of naive CD4, over 3% of naive CD8, around 2.5% of memory CD4, and less than 0.45% of memory CD8 clonotypes. Higher generation probabilities were observed for clonotypes shared by all four sorted-subset donors than for non-shared clonotypes. Naive subsets generally had larger estimated clonotype richness than memory subsets did. Only blood was sampled, and tissue TCR repertoires likely differ from those in blood. Incomplete sequencing was indicated by rarefaction of sorted-subset datasets, despite the large sequencing depth.

Using the deep immunoSEQ assay, multiplex PCR amplified TCR CDR3 regions from genomic DNA. Extracted genomic DNA from each cell subset was distributed evenly across all wells of several immunoSEQ 96-well plates, and each plate was treated as a replicate. For sorted subsets, around 200 ng genomic DNA, equal to 30,000 or so T cell genomes, was loaded into each replicate PCR. Purified libraries were quantified with a Qubit 3.0 fluorometer, sized on a Bioanalyzer 2100, and re-quantified with the KAPA Library Quantification kit. Each immunoSEQ 96-well plate was sequenced on its own single-read 150-cycle Illumina NextSeq 550 flow cell. Processing in the source paper ran as follows. Because the immunoSEQ output held only junctional sequences and lacked quality scores, the filtering could not match the filtering applied to full-length reads. Sequences were annotated with PyIR, a Python wrapper for IgBLAST v1.9, using IMGT germline references to assign V/J genes and CDR3. Reads were removed for weak V/J assignments (E-value above 1e-6), missing CDR3, stop codons, out-of-frame junctions, or ambiguous translated residues. V3J clonotypes were defined as sequences sharing the same inferred V gene, J gene, and CDR3 amino acid sequence. Percentage overlap between repertoires was calculated by dividing the number of shared unique clonotypes by the size of the smaller repertoire. RTK rarefaction, the Chao1 estimator, and Recon v2.1 estimates of unobserved clonotypes were used to assess repertoire richness. Generation probabilities for all TCRbeta clonotypes obtained by the gDNA method from a handful of donors were computed using OLGA. This is the immuneACCESS table as TCRdb keeps it, with only in-frame sequences that have V and J called. A part of the clones is gone; compared with another copy, unresolved V genes explain less than half, and the rest is unexplained. Clone size and V and J calls were adopted from that table, with D and trimming inferred from the DNA. The sample data list about 590,000 clones, and around 95% of these were observed just once. The ten largest clonotypes hold about 0.11% of the sample.

Via the germline V gene (reference sequence), CDR1 is SEHNR and CDR2 FQNEAQ. A distance of 8 bases separates the germline ends of V and J, which lose 1 base and 0 bases respectively. The CDR3 goes from the cysteine to the phenylalanine over 15 residues. Solely the CDR3 DNA is kept, with 45 bases framed from the first base. CD8 naive samples were CD45RO-negative cells positively selected for CCR7, giving a CD45RA+CCR7+ population that excluded TemRA cells. Donors were healthy HIV-negative adults with no recently reported acute infections or vaccinations. Only Caucasian adults living in Nashville, Tennessee, USA were represented among the donors. Blood was collected by leukapheresis, and PBMCs were isolated by Ficoll-Histopaque density gradient centrifugation and then cryopreserved in liquid nitrogen vapor phase. Analytical flow cytometry was used to check the purity and quantity of every magnetically sorted T cell population. Genomic DNA was isolated from each sorted fraction and quantified by UV absorbance on a Nanodrop 2000c.

The V and J genes are TRBV7-9 and TRBJ2-3; the D gene assignment is ambiguous. Sequencing input: naive CD8+ T cells sorted from blood. This sample's cell subset or site label indicates: CD45RA+CCR7+. The clonotype was recovered from a woman in her twenties or thirties in good health. The DNA sequence reads TGTGCCAGCAGCTTAGAACGTCTCAGCACAGATACGCAGTATTTT. It is translated as CASSLERLSTDTQYF.